One TCR beta chain is described in this entry. Antigen unknown. These data originate in a study of cytomegalovirus exposure and HLA in healthy donors. Looking at the study overall: Findings of an earlier analysis included some 110 million unique TCR beta sequences from roughly 200 million T cells. About 85 million unique TCRs from HLA-typed donors were held in an early release of data. The Caucasian-associated ancestry cluster held 65% to 90% of 300 to 450 genotyped donors.

Primers included in the PCR were 60 Vbeta and 13 Jbeta primers. Generated by immunoSEQ multiplex PCR, the TCRdb table keeps only in-frame clones and is missing some. The sample records about 140,000 clones, less than 80% being singletons. Trimming took 3 bases from V and 2 from J; bases not matched to a gene: 9. This CDR3 is built from 17 residues. CDR1 is KGHSH, CDR2 LQKENI, per germline. Overall study results and limits: Follow-up analysis later connected one missense variant in DCLRE1C with trimming of TCR beta V- and J-genes.

The sequence derives from a female donor in good health and CMV-seropositive. The chain carries TRBV18 and TRBJ2-7; 11 nucleotides match TRBD2. Specimen: PBMCs. The DNA of the CDR3 is TGTGCCAGCTCACCCCTTGTAGCTAGCGGGAGGACCTACGAGCAGTACTTC. It translates to CASSPLVASGRTYEQYF.